This T cell receptor (beta chain) was captured in a study of shared clonotypes between healthy human individuals. TCRdb's table, derived via immunoSEQ multiplex PCR, lists solely in-frame clones and lacks some. The sample shows about 1.1 million clones, 70% to 80% of them seen only once. The study's findings and limits: Though the depth was large, rarefaction showed that sorted-subset sequencing was incomplete. Clonotypes which were not shared had lower generation probabilities than clonotypes that all four donors shared.

The V and J ends lost 6 bases and 5 bases, in that order; junction bases with no gene match: 4. Looked up from germline, CDR1 is MNHNY and CDR2 is SVGAGI (reference sequence). CDR3 size: 15 residues. A remark on this clone: The antigen remains undetermined.

The V gene is TRBV6-6, the J gene TRBJ2-5; 15 bases align to TRBD2. This TCR came from a young man in good health. Some clones in this sample may be carry-over from other donors' samples. The sequenced sample was memory CD4+ T cells from PBMCs. The subset: CD45RA-negative fraction. The CDR3 DNA sequence: TGTGCCAGCAGCGGGACTAGCGGGAGGCGGGAGACCCAGTACTTC. Residues: CASSGTSGRRETQYF.